This T cell receptor beta chain was captured by sequencing in a study of T cells in Graves' hyperthyroidism and ophthalmopathy. Study-wide results and caveats: Blood shared most expanded thyroid clonotypes above 0.001. Ophthalmopathy cases were set apart from stable hyperthyroidism by a 13 V-J model.

This clonotype was seen many times. The antigen is undetermined. RNA transcripts served as the template for amplifying TCR beta CDR3 regions. The HTBI primer set drove a first-round RT-PCR of the TCR CDR3. One entry per CDR3 protein, called by TCRdb with MiXCR from the multiplex PCR reads. The sample holds 490,000 or so distinct CDR3 sequences; roughly 21% are singletons and the top ten take over 45%. Trimming stripped 4 bases from V and 3 bases from J, with 13 bases between. This CDR3 has 15 residues. CDR1 and CDR2 from the germline V gene are SGHTA and FQGNSA. This receptor was obtained from a man aged 40-49 years with Graves' ophthalmopathy. Sample: blood. This chain joins TRBV7-2 and TRBJ2-1; D unresolved. In nucleotides, the CDR3 is TGTGCCAGCAGCTCCCTAGGCGACGGCTACAATGAGCAGTTCTTC. Its translation is CASSSLGDGYNEQFF.